This TCR beta chain was captured by sequencing in a study of shared clonotypes between healthy human individuals. Study results and limitations: In having few donors, the study represented limited genetic and exposure-history diversity.

The V gene's germline CDR1 is SGHRS and CDR2 YFSETQ. CDR3 length: 15 amino acids. V was pared by 4 bases and J by 2 bases, with 7 bases of the junction left unmatched. It was at deep level that the assay was run. As processed by the authors: Filtering of immunoSEQ junctional sequences could not match full-length read filtering. Profiling relied on immunoSEQ multiplex PCR, and the TCRdb table lists in-frame clones only, not all of them. V, J and clone size reflect that table, while D and trimming were determined from the DNA. This sample has over 2 million clones, with approximately 95% found just once. A single count supports this clone. Its antigen is currently unknown.

This receptor was identified in a man between 18 and 29 years old in good health. The specimen sequenced was naive CD4+ T cells sorted from blood. Subset noted: CD45RA+ positively selected. The V gene is TRBV5-1, the J gene TRBJ2-7; 9 positions match TRBD1. The CDR3 region has the DNA TGCGCCAGCAGCAGCTGGACAGGGGCGCCCTACGAGCAGTACTTC. Translated, it gives CASSSWTGAPYEQYF.